The clone carrying this T cell receptor beta chain has at least ten counts. TCRdb re-analysed the RT-PCR reads in MiXCR, keeping a single row per CDR3 protein. The data hold hundreds of thousands of distinct CDR3 sequences, with approximately 15% observed a single time. There are 15 residues in the CDR3. From germline, CDR1 is LNHNV and CDR2 YYDKDF (reference sequence). V shed 0 bases and J shed 4 bases, with 12 bases lying between them. Material: memory CD4+ T cells from blood. The V and J genes are TRBV15 and TRBJ2-5, with D perhaps given as TRBD1 or TRBD2 (5 bases each). The origin of this receptor is a female donor in good health, serving as a healthy control. CDR3 bases: TGTGCCACCAGCAGAGATGGGGCGAGGGTAGAGACCCAGTACTTC. It codes for CATSRDGARVETQYF.